This entry concerns a single TCR beta chain. Its antigen remains unidentified. The CDR3 has 14 residues. Trimming cost V 5 bases and J 5 bases; bases outside gene matches: 7. CDR1 and CDR2 (germline): LNHNV, YYDKDF (reference sequence). The data stem from a study of T cell repertoires in cytomegalovirus infection. As for the study in general: Matching HLA type and CMV infection were both indicated by public TCR beta signatures. Whole-study results and caveats: The ex vivo response was dominated by HLA-C-restricted CMV-specific TCR beta clonotypes. Carriers of CMV and the relevant HLA type were discriminated by public TCR beta frequency.

TCRdb re-called the reads through MiXCR, storing one row per CDR3 protein. The repertoire has some 680,000 distinct CDR3 sequences, 35% of them found once; the top ten carry under 3%. This receptor was obtained from a human donor in good health (CMV status not recorded). Some clones in this sample may be carry-over from other donors' samples. The gene calls are TRBV15 and TRBJ2-7, with TRBD1 matching 9 bases. The sequenced material came from PBMCs. In nucleotides, the CDR3 is TGTGCCACCAGCCAGGACAGGGGTACCCACGAGCAGTACTTC. Residues: CATSQDRGTHEQYF.